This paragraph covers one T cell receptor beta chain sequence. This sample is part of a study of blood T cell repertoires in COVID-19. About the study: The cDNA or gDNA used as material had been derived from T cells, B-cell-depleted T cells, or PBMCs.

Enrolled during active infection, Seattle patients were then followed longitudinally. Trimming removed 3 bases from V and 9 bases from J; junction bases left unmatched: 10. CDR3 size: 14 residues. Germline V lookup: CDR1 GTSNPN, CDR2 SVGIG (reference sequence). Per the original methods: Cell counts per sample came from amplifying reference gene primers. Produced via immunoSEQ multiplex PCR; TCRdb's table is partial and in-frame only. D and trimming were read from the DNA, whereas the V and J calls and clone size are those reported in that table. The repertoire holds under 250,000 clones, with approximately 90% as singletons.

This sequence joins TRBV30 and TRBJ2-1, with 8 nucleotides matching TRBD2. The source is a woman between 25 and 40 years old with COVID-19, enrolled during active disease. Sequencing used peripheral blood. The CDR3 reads CAWRGDSGTTEQFF. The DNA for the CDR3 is TGTGCCTGGAGGGGGGATAGCGGGACAACTGAGCAGTTCTTC.